Listed below are T cell receptor beta chains from one sample, sequenced in a study of cytomegalovirus exposure and HLA in healthy donors. Only in-frame clones appear in the TCRdb table, and some are missing; sequencing was by immunoSEQ multiplex PCR. The profile shows roughly 230,000 clones, more than 70% of them singletons. Sequencing input: PBMCs. The receptors shown here come from a boy under 18 in good health and CMV-seronegative. Each CDR3 is given with its conserved first and last residue. D genes are given only for firm matches. Part of the rows lack a size; the others show once, few, many or a class for expanded clones.

clone_size: NA
v_call: TRBV18
j_call: TRBJ1-1
d_call: NA
cdr3_aa: CASSPPGRGFTEAFF
cdr3_nt: TGTGCCAGCTCACCCCCGGGCAGGGGTTTCACTGAAGCTTTCTTT

clone_size: NA
v_call: TRBV18
j_call: TRBJ2-7
d_call: TRBD1
cdr3_aa: CASSPAGGMRYEQYF
cdr3_nt: TGTGCCAGCTCACCGGCAGGGGGCATGAGGTACGAGCAGTACTTC

clone_size: NA
v_call: TRBV30
j_call: TRBJ2-7
d_call: NA
cdr3_aa: CAWNSGGGWLVYEQYF
cdr3_nt: TGTGCCTGGAACTCCGGGGGAGGCTGGCTAGTATACGAGCAGTACTTC

clone_size: NA
v_call: TRBV7-3
j_call: TRBJ2-5
d_call: TRBD2
cdr3_aa: CASSLMVGGQETQYF
cdr3_nt: TGTGCCAGCAGCTTAATGGTGGGGGGGCAAGAGACCCAGTACTTC

clone_size: NA
v_call: TRBV6-1
j_call: TRBJ2-2
d_call: NA
cdr3_aa: CASSEGDTGELFF
cdr3_nt: TGTGCCAGCAGTGAAGGAGACACCGGGGAGCTGTTTTTT

clone_size: NA
v_call: TRBV6-1
j_call: TRBJ2-7
d_call: TRBD1
cdr3_aa: CASSVFSGTGASYEQYF
cdr3_nt: TGTGCCAGCAGTGTATTTTCCGGGACAGGGGCGTCCTACGAGCAGTACTTC

clone_size: NA
v_call: TRBV5-1
j_call: TRBJ2-7
d_call: NA
cdr3_aa: CASSPRGARSSYEQYF
cdr3_nt: TGCGCCAGCAGTCCCCGGGGGGCCCGAAGCTCCTACGAGCAGTACTTC

clone_size: NA
v_call: TRBV27
j_call: TRBJ1-5
d_call: NA
cdr3_aa: CASSFLGANQPQHF
cdr3_nt: TGTGCCAGCAGTTTTTTGGGGGCCAATCAGCCCCAGCATTTT

clone_size: NA
v_call: TRBV10-3
j_call: TRBJ2-3
d_call: TRBD2
cdr3_aa: CAIREGLVGTDTQYF
cdr3_nt: TGTGCCATCAGAGAAGGACTAGTAGGCACAGATACGCAGTATTTT

clone_size: few
v_call: TRBV4-2
j_call: TRBJ2-3
d_call: TRBD1
cdr3_aa: CASSLGQASTDTQYF
cdr3_nt: TGTGCCAGCAGCCTAGGACAGGCTAGCACAGATACGCAGTATTTT

clone_size: NA
v_call: TRBV27
j_call: TRBJ1-2
d_call: NA
cdr3_aa: CASRSIGIGNYGYTF
cdr3_nt: TGTGCCAGCCGTTCAATAGGTATCGGGAACTATGGCTACACCTTC

clone_size: NA
v_call: TRBV6-5
j_call: TRBJ2-2
d_call: NA
cdr3_aa: CASRAGSYTGELFF
cdr3_nt: TGTGCCAGCAGGGCGGGGTCTTACACCGGGGAGCTGTTTTTT

clone_size: NA
v_call: TRBV5-5
j_call: TRBJ1-2
d_call: NA
cdr3_aa: CASSVGTSSSDYGYTF
cdr3_nt: TGTGCCAGCAGCGTCGGGACATCTTCCTCGGACTATGGCTACACCTTC

clone_size: few
v_call: TRBV2
j_call: TRBJ2-5
d_call: NA
cdr3_aa: CASSVSRGALGETQYF
cdr3_nt: TGTGCCAGCAGCGTGAGCAGGGGGGCCCTCGGGGAGACCCAGTACTTC

clone_size: NA
v_call: TRBV5-6
j_call: TRBJ2-1
d_call: TRBD2
cdr3_aa: CASSLDVREGPYNEQFF
cdr3_nt: TGTGCCAGCAGCTTGGATGTACGGGAGGGCCCCTACAATGAGCAGTTCTTC

clone_size: NA
v_call: TRBV18
j_call: TRBJ1-5
d_call: NA
cdr3_aa: CASSPTARGVSNQPQHF
cdr3_nt: TGTGCCAGCTCCCCCACAGCACGGGGGGTTAGCAATCAGCCCCAGCATTTT

clone_size: NA
v_call: TRBV10-1
j_call: TRBJ2-3
d_call: TRBD1
cdr3_aa: CASSPGTGSTDTQYF
cdr3_nt: TGCGCCAGCAGCCCCGGGACAGGGTCCACAGATACGCAGTATTTT

clone_size: NA
v_call: TRBV5-4
j_call: TRBJ2-3
d_call: NA
cdr3_aa: CASSLEDRTGTDTQYF
cdr3_nt: TGTGCCAGCAGCTTGGAAGACAGGACGGGCACAGATACGCAGTATTTT

clone_size: NA
v_call: TRBV6-1
j_call: TRBJ1-1
d_call: NA
cdr3_aa: CASRTGGTEAFF
cdr3_nt: TGTGCCAGCAGGACGGGGGGTACTGAAGCTTTCTTT

clone_size: NA
v_call: TRBV5-5
j_call: TRBJ1-2
d_call: NA
cdr3_aa: CASSLSQNNYGYTF
cdr3_nt: TGTGCCAGCAGCTTGTCCCAGAATAACTATGGCTACACCTTC

clone_size: NA
v_call: TRBV7-9
j_call: TRBJ1-4
d_call: TRBD1
cdr3_aa: CASSLPRGQRGVSSEKLFF
cdr3_nt: TGTGCCAGCAGCTTACCCAGGGGACAGCGAGGGGTTTCGAGTGAAAAACTGTTTTTT

clone_size: NA
v_call: TRBV19
j_call: TRBJ1-2
d_call: TRBD1
cdr3_aa: CASSMTGAGYTF
cdr3_nt: TGTGCCAGTAGTATGACAGGGGCTGGCTACACCTTC

clone_size: NA
v_call: TRBV10-1
j_call: TRBJ2-5
d_call: NA
cdr3_aa: CASSDPIPGETQYF
cdr3_nt: TGCGCCAGCAGTGACCCCATCCCAGGGGAGACCCAGTACTTC

clone_size: NA
v_call: TRBV30
j_call: TRBJ1-2
d_call: NA
cdr3_aa: CAWSVLRRGGYTF
cdr3_nt: TGTGCCTGGAGTGTACTCCGTAGGGGTGGCTACACCTTC

clone_size: NA
v_call: TRBV19
j_call: TRBJ1-1
d_call: NA
cdr3_aa: CASSIVWDTTEAFF
cdr3_nt: TGTGCCAGTAGTATAGTCTGGGACACTACTGAAGCTTTCTTT

clone_size: few
v_call: TRBV5-5
j_call: TRBJ2-7
d_call: NA
cdr3_aa: CASSLESLRALHF
cdr3_nt: TGTGCCAGCAGCTTGGAAAGTTTGCGGGCCTTGCACTTC

clone_size: once
v_call: TRBV5-6
j_call: TRBJ2-7
d_call: TRBD1
cdr3_aa: CASSLGTGSEQYF
cdr3_nt: TGTGCCAGCAGCTTGGGGACAGGCAGCGAGCAGTACTTC

clone_size: NA
v_call: TRBV7-9
j_call: TRBJ2-7
d_call: NA
cdr3_aa: CASSVRLGRVSYEQYF
cdr3_nt: TGTGCCAGCAGCGTACGACTAGGTCGGGTTAGCTACGAGCAGTACTTC

clone_size: NA
v_call: TRBV4-1
j_call: TRBJ2-7
d_call: NA
cdr3_aa: CASSLSVGSSYEQYF
cdr3_nt: TGCGCCAGCAGCCTTTCTGTGGGGAGCTCCTACGAGCAGTACTTC

clone_size: once
v_call: TRBV7-9
j_call: TRBJ2-2
d_call: NA
cdr3_aa: CASSPTGTGELFF
cdr3_nt: TGTGCCAGCAGTCCAACAGGGACCGGGGAGCTGTTTTTT

clone_size: NA
v_call: TRBV2
j_call: TRBJ1-4
d_call: TRBD1
cdr3_aa: CASRATKTGGAFNEKLFF
cdr3_nt: TGTGCCAGCAGGGCTACCAAAACAGGGGGCGCGTTTAATGAAAAACTGTTTTTT

clone_size: few
v_call: TRBV27
j_call: TRBJ2-7
d_call: TRBD1
cdr3_aa: CASSLLVGTGSYEQYF
cdr3_nt: TGTGCCAGCAGTTTATTGGTCGGGACAGGCTCCTACGAGCAGTACTTC

clone_size: NA
v_call: TRBV4-1
j_call: TRBJ2-7
d_call: TRBD2
cdr3_aa: CASSQISGGAFGQYF
cdr3_nt: TGCGCCAGCAGCCAAATTAGCGGGGGGGCCTTCGGGCAGTACTTC

clone_size: once
v_call: TRBV19
j_call: TRBJ1-1
d_call: NA
cdr3_aa: CASREGQAMNTEAFF
cdr3_nt: TGTGCCAGCCGAGAAGGCCAGGCCATGAACACTGAAGCTTTCTTT

clone_size: NA
v_call: TRBV7-8
j_call: TRBJ1-5
d_call: TRBD1
cdr3_aa: CASSRSHRTGKSNQPQHF
cdr3_nt: TGTGCCAGCAGCCGAAGTCATAGGACAGGGAAAAGCAATCAGCCCCAGCATTTT

clone_size: NA
v_call: TRBV4-1
j_call: TRBJ2-5
d_call: TRBD2
cdr3_aa: CASSQDRLAGGLEETQYF
cdr3_nt: TGCGCCAGCAGCCAAGATCGTCTAGCGGGGGGGCTCGAAGAGACCCAGTACTTC

clone_size: NA
v_call: TRBV5-8
j_call: TRBJ2-7
d_call: TRBD2
cdr3_aa: CASSHRLAGEGEQYF
cdr3_nt: TGTGCCAGCAGCCACAGACTAGCGGGAGAGGGCGAGCAGTACTTC

clone_size: NA
v_call: TRBV4-1
j_call: TRBJ2-1
d_call: TRBD2
cdr3_aa: CASSQVYGGVGVEQFF
cdr3_nt: TGCGCCAGCAGCCAAGTTTACGGGGGGGTAGGGGTTGAGCAGTTCTTC

clone_size: few
v_call: TRBV9
j_call: TRBJ2-1
d_call: TRBD2
cdr3_aa: CASSVGRRGGPSYNEQFF
cdr3_nt: TGTGCCAGCAGCGTGGGGCGGCGGGGGGGCCCCTCCTACAATGAGCAGTTCTTC

clone_size: NA
v_call: TRBV2
j_call: TRBJ2-5
d_call: NA
cdr3_aa: CASSDIVETQYF
cdr3_nt: TGTGCCAGCAGTGATATCGTCGAGACCCAGTACTTC

clone_size: NA
v_call: TRBV21-1
j_call: TRBJ2-7
d_call: NA
cdr3_aa: CASSSHRLAGGPFYF
cdr3_nt: TGTGCCAGCAGCTCCCACCGACTAGCGGGAGGGCCGTTCTACTTC

clone_size: NA
v_call: TRBV7-9
j_call: TRBJ1-1
d_call: NA
cdr3_aa: CASSLVGGGLLGMNTEAFF
cdr3_nt: TGTGCCAGCAGCTTAGTGGGGGGGGGATTATTGGGCATGAACACTGAAGCTTTCTTT

clone_size: NA
v_call: TRBV5-1
j_call: TRBJ2-5
d_call: TRBD1
cdr3_aa: CASRDWDRAQETQYF
cdr3_nt: TGCGCCAGCAGAGACTGGGACAGGGCGCAAGAGACCCAGTACTTC

clone_size: NA
v_call: TRBV5-1
j_call: TRBJ2-1
d_call: TRBD2
cdr3_aa: CASSQLAGGVHNEQFF
cdr3_nt: TGCGCCAGCAGCCAACTAGCGGGGGGTGTCCACAATGAGCAGTTCTTC

clone_size: NA
v_call: TRBV30
j_call: TRBJ1-1
d_call: NA
cdr3_aa: CAWSVSRSAFF
cdr3_nt: TGTGCCTGGAGTGTTTCCCGGTCAGCTTTCTTT

clone_size: once
v_call: TRBV7-3
j_call: TRBJ1-6
d_call: NA
cdr3_aa: CASRAGVDDSPLHF
cdr3_nt: TGTGCCAGCAGGGCAGGGGTGGATGATTCACCCCTCCACTTT

clone_size: NA
v_call: TRBV27
j_call: TRBJ1-1
d_call: TRBD1
cdr3_aa: CASSLNHRGPGTEAFF
cdr3_nt: TGTGCCAGCAGTCTAAATCACAGGGGGCCGGGCACTGAAGCTTTCTTT

clone_size: NA
v_call: TRBV6-6
j_call: TRBJ2-5
d_call: NA
cdr3_aa: CASSYSADNQETQYF
cdr3_nt: TGTGCCAGCAGTTACTCGGCCGACAACCAAGAGACCCAGTACTTC

clone_size: NA
v_call: TRBV6-1
j_call: TRBJ1-5
d_call: NA
cdr3_aa: CASSFRQQPQHF
cdr3_nt: TGTGCCAGCAGTTTTAGACAGCAGCCCCAGCATTTT

clone_size: NA
v_call: TRBV28
j_call: TRBJ1-4
d_call: NA
cdr3_aa: CASSGMTGGNEKLFF
cdr3_nt: TGTGCCAGCAGTGGAATGACAGGCGGAAATGAAAAACTGTTTTTT

clone_size: few
v_call: TRBV2
j_call: TRBJ2-2
d_call: TRBD1
cdr3_aa: CASSRTGEDTGELFF
cdr3_nt: TGTGCCAGCAGCCGGACAGGGGAGGACACCGGGGAGCTGTTTTTT